The present T cell receptor (beta chain) was sequenced within a study of regulatory T cells in long-lasting Graves disease. Across the whole study: The definition of persistent Graves' disease was over 5 years of antithyroid drugs with positive TSH receptor antibodies. Study-level points and caveats: TCR diversity was lower in persistent Graves' patients (versus newly diagnosed ones). Favored gene segments in persistent disease were TRBV28, TRBJ1-2 and TRBJ2-5.

Time point meaning: persistent/refractory GD, antithyroid drugs over 5 years with positive TRAb. With RNA extracted from PBMCs as input, the TCR library was made. Into tubes containing EDTA, 8 to 9.5 milliliters of peripheral blood were drawn. V lost 5 bases and J lost 3; bases outside the gene matches: 7. From germline, CDR1 is MNHEY and CDR2 SMNVEV (reference sequence). The CDR3 contains 15 residues. This clonotype was observed a handful of times. Its antigen is currently unknown. Both iRepertoire HTBI primers and Arm-PCR of CDR3 regions were used to build the TCR beta libraries. TCRdb re-analysed the multiplex PCR reads in MiXCR, keeping a single row per CDR3 protein. This sample yields 310,000 or so distinct CDR3 sequences, of which around 20% are seen a single time; 25% to 35% belongs to the top ten.

The material sequenced was peripheral blood mononuclear cells (PBMCs), taken when the disease was refractory, from a patient treated with antithyroid drugs. The chain is built from TRBV27 and TRBJ2-7; TRBD1 aligns across 10 bases. The TCR was taken from a female donor with Graves disease. CDR3 amino acids: CASSLGTGVFYEQYF. For the CDR3, the DNA is TGTGCCAGCAGTCTAGGGACAGGGGTTTTCTACGAGCAGTACTTC.